Presented here are 32 T cell receptor beta chains from one specimen sequenced in a study of identical twins. Via MiXCR, TCRdb re-called the 5' RACE reads, giving one row per CDR3 protein. The profile shows around 570,000 distinct CDR3 sequences, roughly 9.9% of them singletons. This sample also belongs to another study, concerning yellow fever vaccine responses in identical twins.

Sequencing was performed on PBMCs. The receptors here all came from a woman under 30 in good health.

In its sample, this clonotype was seen many times. The chain combines TRBV5-1 with TRBJ1-2; TRBD1 aligns across 7 bases. J gave up 4 bases and V 3 bases, and 3 bases lay outside the gene matches. The V gene's germline CDR1 is SGHRS and CDR2 YFSETQ. The CDR3 length is 13 residues. Here the CDR3 reads CASSSGQTYGYTF. CDR3 bases: TGCGCCAGCAGCTCGGGACAGACCTATGGCTACACCTTC.

This clonotype has a count of ten or more. The V call is TRBV5-5, the J call TRBJ1-5; TRBD1 might be the D (5 bases). CDR1 SGHKS and CDR2 YYEKEE come from the germline V gene (reference sequence). The CDR3 is 13 residues long. Between the trimmed V and J ends, which lost 4 bases and 6 bases, there was a span of 11 bases. CDR3 DNA: TGTGCCAGCAGCCCCCCGGGGGTTCAGCCCCAGCATTTT. As protein: CASSPPGVQPQHF. The variable domain in full, completed from reference TRBV5-5 and TRBJ1-5, reads DAGVTQSPTHLIKTRGQQVTLRCSPISGHKSVSWYQQVLGQGPQFIFQYYEKEERGRGNFPDRFSARQFPNYSSELNVNALLLGDSALYLCASSPPGVQPQHFGDGTRLSIL.

The chain is built from TRBV12-3 or TRBV12-4 and TRBJ2-5, with D hard to call. The CDR3 length is 15 residues. With 0 bases removed from V and 1 base from J, the gap between germline ends came to 9 bases. The CDR3, as DNA: TGTGCCAGCAGTTTAGCTCGAGGCGCCCAAGAGACCCAGTACTTC. Protein sequence: CASSLARGAQETQYF.

This clonotype was seen many times. V and J are TRBV12-3 or TRBV12-4 and TRBJ1-1; 7 positions match TRBD1. Trimming removed 2 bases from V and 0 bases from J; junction bases left unmatched: 9. CDR3 length: 17 amino acids. In DNA form, the CDR3 reads TGTGCCAGCAGTTTAACATCCGGGACAGCGATGAACACTGAAGCTTTCTTT. Amino acids: CASSLTSGTAMNTEAFF.

This chain uses TRBV27 with TRBJ1-1, with D perhaps matching TRBD1 (5 bases). Germline loops: CDR1 MNHEY, CDR2 SMNVEV (reference sequence). With 0 bases removed from V and 6 bases from J, the gap between germline ends came to 14 bases. The CDR3 is made up of 15 amino acids. The CDR3 spells CASSLSIAGIPEAFF. The CDR3 nucleotides are TGTGCCAGCAGTTTATCGATCGCAGGGATCCCTGAAGCTTTCTTT.

This sequence joins TRBV7-9 and TRBJ2-3; 14 bases are a match to TRBD2. CDR3 length: 17 residues. V gave up 5 bases and J gave up 2 bases; unmatched junction bases: 6. Germline values: CDR1 SEHNR, CDR2 FQNEAQ (reference sequence). The CDR3 bases are TGTGCCAGCAGCCAGGGACTAGCGGGAGAGTACACAGATACGCAGTATTTT. This encodes CASSQGLAGEYTDTQYF.

This clonotype has a handful of counts. This chain uses TRBV5-1 with TRBJ2-5, with D unclear. The CDR3 is made up of 15 amino acids. The V gene's germline CDR1 is SGHRS and CDR2 YFSETQ. With 1 base removed from V and 0 bases from J, the gap between germline ends came to 10 bases. The CDR3 spells CASSLMQSNQETQYF. DNA of the CDR3: TGCGCCAGCAGCTTGATGCAGTCTAACCAAGAGACCCAGTACTTC.

This clonotype appeared many times. V usage is TRBV9 and J usage is TRBJ1-5; D is undetermined. Trimming took 0 bases from V and 1 from J, leaving 2 bases between them. Germline lookup yields CDR1 SGDLS and CDR2 YYNGEE. CDR3 length: 13 residues. In DNA form, the CDR3 reads TGTGCCAGCAGCGTAGGGAGCAATCAGCCCCAGCATTTT. Translated: CASSVGSNQPQHF.

This clonotype was found many times. The chain has TRBV5-1 and TRBJ1-6; 7 positions agree with TRBD1. The junction had 2 bases not matched to a gene; V was cut back by 4 bases and J by 7 bases. This CDR3 spans 13 amino acids. Germline V gene data show CDR1 as SGHRS and CDR2 as YFSETQ. For the CDR3, the DNA is TGCGCCAGCAGCCAGGGGGAGAATTCACCCCTCCACTTT. Amino acids: CASSQGENSPLHF.

The table lists this clonotype with a few counts. This chain joins TRBV12-3 or TRBV12-4 and TRBJ2-3; D possibly corresponds to TRBD2 (6 bases). The CDR3 has 15 amino acids. V dropped 11 bases and J dropped 0 bases, with 18 bases sitting between them. The CDR3 here is CAVRTAGGSTDTQYF. CDR3 in DNA: TGTGCCGTCAGAACGGCCGGGGGTAGCACAGATACGCAGTATTTT.

The CDR3 protein is CSARHHREYGYTF. In nucleotides, the CDR3 is TGCAGTGCTAGACACCACAGGGAGTATGGCTACACCTTC. The rearrangement links TRBV20-1 to TRBJ1-2; tentatively, D is TRBD1 (6 bases). Germline CDR1 is DFQATT and CDR2 is SNEGSKA (reference sequence). The CDR3 totals 13 residues. V lost 2 bases and J lost 5, with 12 bases in between.

This clonotype was counted ten times or more. The J gene is TRBJ2-5, the V gene TRBV7-3; D is tentatively TRBD1 or TRBD2 (8 bases each). Deletions cut 1 base from V and 1 base from J, with 13 bases between. CDR1 is SGHTA, CDR2 FQGTGA, per germline. The length of the CDR3 is 16 residues. CDR3 nucleotides: TGTGCCAGCAGCTTAAGCGGGGGGACAGGCCAAGAGACCCAGTACTTC. This gives the protein CASSLSGGTGQETQYF.

Only a few counts were recorded for this clonotype. V usage is TRBV5-1 and J usage is TRBJ2-7, with D possibly matching TRBD1 (5 bases). Between the trimmed V and J ends, which lost 5 bases and 3 bases, there was a span of 21 bases. CDR3 length: 16 residues. CDR1 is SGHRS, CDR2 YFSETQ, per germline. CDR3 sequence: CASRRSSVGPLYEQYF. The CDR3 DNA follows: TGCGCCAGCAGACGTTCCTCCGTGGGGCCCCTCTACGAGCAGTACTTC.

This clonotype was seen more than once but under ten times. The chain carries TRBV7-8 and TRBJ2-3; TRBD2 matches 10 bases. Germline V gene data show CDR1 as SGHVS and CDR2 as FQNEAQ. V lost 0 bases to trimming and J lost 5 bases; unmatched junction nucleotides: 14. The CDR3 extends over 19 amino acids. For the CDR3, the DNA is TGTGCCAGCAGCTTAGCCTCTTTGAGTCTAGCGGGAGATATAGATACGCAGTATTTT. This codes for CASSLASLSLAGDIDTQYF.

This clonotype occurred many times. The rearrangement joins TRBV30 to TRBJ2-2; TRBD1 is a possible D gene (6 bases). V was shortened by 6 bases and J by 0 bases, with 11 bases between the two germline ends. The CDR3 covers 14 residues. Germline-derived CDR1 and CDR2 are GTSNPN and SVGIG (reference sequence). The CDR3 here is CACSNRANTGELFF. For the CDR3, the DNA is TGTGCCTGCAGTAACAGGGCGAACACCGGGGAGCTGTTTTTT.

V and J are TRBV20-1 and TRBJ2-7; D may be TRBD2 (6 bases). CDR1 DFQATT and CDR2 SNEGSKA come from the germline V gene (reference sequence). V lost 4 bases to trimming and J lost 2 bases, with 12 bases between them. The CDR3 spans 13 residues. The CDR3 DNA reads as TGCAGTGCTATAAAGGGAGGAGCCTACGAGCAGTACTTC. Its translation is CSAIKGGAYEQYF.

The chain links TRBV3-1 to TRBJ2-5; D possibly corresponds to TRBD1 (5 bases). CDR3 length equals 16 residues. Germline CDR1 reads LGHDT; CDR2 reads YNNKEL (reference sequence). V lost 1 base, J lost 1 base, and 13 bases lay in between. CDR3 DNA sequence: TGTGCCAGCAGCCAAGGGAGCCAGGGTATCCAAGAGACCCAGTACTTC. Amino acids: CASSQGSQGIQETQYF.

This clonotype has only a few counts. This chain joins TRBV7-9 and TRBJ2-7; 10 nucleotides align to TRBD1. The CDR3 consists of 15 residues. Germline trimming cut 5 bases from V and 5 bases from J; bases unmatched to any gene: 9. CDR1 and CDR2 (germline): SEHNR, FQNEAQ (reference sequence). The CDR3 reads CASSDPGTGDHEQYF. The CDR3 DNA reads as TGTGCCAGCAGCGATCCGGGGACAGGGGACCACGAGCAGTACTTC.

This clonotype was seen ten or more times. In DNA form, the CDR3 reads TGCAGTGCAGAGCGGGGTACCCAAGAGACCCAGTACTTC. Translating gives CSAERGTQETQYF. The rearrangement joins TRBV20-1 to TRBJ2-5; the match to TRBD2 covers 7 bases. The V gene end was trimmed by 6 bases and the J gene end by 1 base; junction bases not matched to a gene: 5. The CDR3 has 13 amino acids. Germline values: CDR1 DFQATT, CDR2 SNEGSKA (reference sequence).

This clonotype was recorded a few times. This chain's CDR3 is CASSPEGGARTEAFF. In nucleotides, the CDR3 is TGTGCCAGCAGTCCAGAGGGGGGGGCCCGCACTGAAGCTTTCTTT. This chain connects TRBV28 to TRBJ1-1; possible D gene TRBD1, 6 bases. The CDR3 has 15 amino acids. CDR1 and CDR2 (germline): MDHEN, SYDVKM. Deletions cut 5 bases from V and 4 bases from J, with 17 bases between.

This chain links TRBV7-9 with TRBJ2-7; D unclear. The CDR3 covers 13 residues. V was clipped by 5 bases and J by 0 bases, with 8 bases between them. The germline gives CDR1 SEHNR, CDR2 FQNEAQ (reference sequence). The CDR3 loop reads CASSHVSSYEQYF. DNA of the CDR3: TGTGCCAGCAGCCATGTCAGCTCCTACGAGCAGTACTTC.

This clonotype appeared many times. One junction end disagrees with the germline gene, perhaps due to a read error. The chain employs TRBV5-1 and TRBJ1-1, with unresolved D. CDR1 is SGHRS and CDR2 is YFSETQ in the germline V gene. CDR3 length: 14 amino acids. The DNA for the CDR3 is TGTGCCAGCAGCTTAGGGTCGCTGAACACTGAAGCTTTCTTT. This codes for CASSLGSLNTEAFF.

The rearrangement joins TRBV4-3 to TRBJ2-2; 7 nucleotides match TRBD1. The V gene's germline CDR1 is LGHNA and CDR2 YSLEER. There are 16 residues in the CDR3. The V gene end was trimmed by 4 bases and the J gene end by 0 bases; junction bases not matched to a gene: 5. CDR3 sequence reads: CASSPLGGANTGELFF. CDR3 DNA sequence: TGCGCCAGCAGCCCCCTAGGGGGCGCGAACACCGGGGAGCTGTTTTTT.

This chain links TRBV20-1 with TRBJ2-7; 7 nucleotides match TRBD1. This CDR3 region has 16 residues. J gave up 3 bases and V 0 bases, and 11 bases lay outside the gene matches. CDR1 and CDR2 from the germline V gene are DFQATT and SNEGSKA (reference sequence). CDR3 sequence (DNA): TGCAGTGCTAGAGACTTACCGGGACAGAACTTCTACGAGCAGTACTTC. Translating gives CSARDLPGQNFYEQYF.

The rearrangement links TRBV7-9 to TRBJ1-2; weak D call: TRBD1 (5 bases). The CDR3 loop spans 15 amino acids. Germline V CDR1 and CDR2: SEHNR, FQNEAQ (reference sequence). Deletions cut 6 bases from V and 1 base from J, with 15 bases between. The DNA for the CDR3 is TGTGCCAGCAGACGCGTTGACAGCCTTAACTATGGCTACACCTTC. Translation gives CASRRVDSLNYGYTF.

V gene TRBV29-1 combines with J gene TRBJ2-6; D gene ambiguous. Trimming cost V 1 base and J 0 bases, with 10 bases left between them. Germline V gene data show CDR1 as SQVTM and CDR2 as ANQGSEA. CDR3 size: 16 residues. CDR3 nucleotides: TGCAGCGTTGAAGCGAGACAACCCTCTGGGGCCAACGTCCTGACTTTC. It codes for CSVEARQPSGANVLTF.

This clonotype came up a few times. The chain recombines TRBV7-9 with TRBJ2-1; 10 bases line up with TRBD1. CDR1 and CDR2 from the germline V gene are SEHNR and FQNEAQ (reference sequence). This CDR3 is built from 15 residues. J gave up 6 bases and V 5 bases, and 7 bases lay outside the gene matches. The CDR3 is CASSPGTGESNEQFF. In DNA form, the CDR3 reads TGTGCCAGCAGCCCCGGGACAGGGGAGAGCAATGAGCAGTTCTTC. The whole variable domain, filled in from reference TRBV7-9 and TRBJ2-1, reads DTGVSQNPRHKITKRGQNVTFRCDPISEHNRLYWYRQTLGQGPEFLTYFQNEAQLEKSRLLSDRFSAERPKGSFSTLEIQRTEQGDSAMYLCASSPGTGESNEQFFGPGTRLTVL.

The table lists this clonotype with many counts. The chain couples TRBV7-8 to TRBJ2-5; 10 bases line up with TRBD2. Germline V CDR1 and CDR2: SGHVS, FQNEAQ. After removal of 6 bases from V and 5 bases from J, the junction contained 18 bases not matched to a gene. This CDR3 is 18 amino acids long. The CDR3 nucleotides read TGTGCCAGCAGTCAGATCAGGGCTAGCGGGAGAAGGGTGGAGACCCAGTACTTC. It encodes CASSQIRASGRRVETQYF. Complete variable domain (other parts from reference TRBV7-8 and TRBJ2-5): GAGVSQSPRYKVAKRGQDVALRCDPISGHVSLFWYQQALGQGPEFLTYFQNEAQLDKSGLPSDRFFAERPEGSVSTLKIQRTQQEDSAVYLCASSQIRASGRRVETQYFGPGTRLLVL.

This clonotype was seen repeatedly, ten times or more. The V call is TRBV28, the J call TRBJ2-5; D is ambiguous. The CDR3 covers 13 residues. The ends were cut back, 3 bases at V and 5 bases at J, with 10 bases in the middle. CDR1 is MDHEN and CDR2 is SYDVKM in the germline V gene. CDR3 nucleotides: TGTGCCAGCAGTTTCGCGGTTTGGGAGACCCAGTACTTC. Translation: CASSFAVWETQYF.

The chain recombines TRBV6-1 with TRBJ2-1; TRBD2 is a possible D gene (5 bases). The CDR3 spans 13 residues. The V gene lost 6 bases and the J gene lost 4 bases, with 10 bases spanning the gap. The germline V gene encodes CDR1 MNHNS and CDR2 SASEGT. CDR3 sequence: CASRDGKYNEQFF. CDR3 sequence (DNA): TGTGCCAGCAGGGACGGGAAATACAATGAGCAGTTCTTC.

This clonotype was picked up a small number of times. The chain links TRBV7-2 to TRBJ2-5; 7 bases fit TRBD1. V shed 4 bases and J 1 base; nucleotides not matched to a gene: 6. CDR1 SGHTA and CDR2 FQGNSA come from the germline V gene. The CDR3 is 15 amino acids. The CDR3 region has the DNA TGTGCCAGCAGCTCAGGGGGACAGTTCCAAGAGACCCAGTACTTC. This encodes CASSSGGQFQETQYF.

This clonotype was seen at least ten times. The chain recombines TRBV20-1 with TRBJ2-1; no clear D gene. The length of the CDR3 is 13 residues. The V and J ends lost 0 bases and 6 bases respectively, with 9 bases between them. Per germline, CDR1 DFQATT and CDR2 SNEGSKA (reference sequence). The CDR3 region has the DNA TGCAGTGCTAGAGATCCGGGCAGCAATGAGCAGTTCTTC. It is translated as CSARDPGSNEQFF.